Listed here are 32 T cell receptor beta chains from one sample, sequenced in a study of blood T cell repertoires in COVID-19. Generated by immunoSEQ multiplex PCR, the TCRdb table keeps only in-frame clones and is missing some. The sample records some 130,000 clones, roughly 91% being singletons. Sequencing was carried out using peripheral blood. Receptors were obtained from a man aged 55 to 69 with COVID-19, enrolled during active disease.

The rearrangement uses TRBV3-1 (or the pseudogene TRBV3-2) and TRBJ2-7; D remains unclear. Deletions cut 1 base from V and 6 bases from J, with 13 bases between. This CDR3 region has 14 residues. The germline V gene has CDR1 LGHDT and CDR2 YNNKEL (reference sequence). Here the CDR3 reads CASSQARNSLEQYF. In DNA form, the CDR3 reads TGTGCCAGCAGCCAAGCTCGAAATAGCCTCGAGCAGTACTTC.

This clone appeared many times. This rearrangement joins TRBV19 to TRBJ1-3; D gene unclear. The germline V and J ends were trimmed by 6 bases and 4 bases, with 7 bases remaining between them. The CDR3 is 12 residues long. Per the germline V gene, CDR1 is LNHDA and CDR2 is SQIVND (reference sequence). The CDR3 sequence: CASRTIGNTIYF. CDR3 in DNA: TGTGCCAGTAGGACAATCGGAAACACCATATATTTT.

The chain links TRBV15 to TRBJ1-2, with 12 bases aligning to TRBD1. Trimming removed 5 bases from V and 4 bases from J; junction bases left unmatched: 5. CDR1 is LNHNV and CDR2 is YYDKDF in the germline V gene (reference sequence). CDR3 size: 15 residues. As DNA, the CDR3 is TGTGCCACCAGCGGGACAGGGGGCGAAGTCTATGGCTACACCTTC. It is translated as CATSGTGGEVYGYTF.

The CDR3 region is CASSRDRGPEKLFF. DNA for the CDR3: TGTGCCAGCAGCCGGGACAGGGGACCCGAAAAACTGTTTTTT. The V call is TRBV7-2, the J call TRBJ1-4; 10 bases line up with TRBD1. This CDR3 has 14 amino acids. J was trimmed by 8 bases and V by 5 bases; bases with no gene match: 5. Germline CDR1 SGHTA, CDR2 FQGNSA.

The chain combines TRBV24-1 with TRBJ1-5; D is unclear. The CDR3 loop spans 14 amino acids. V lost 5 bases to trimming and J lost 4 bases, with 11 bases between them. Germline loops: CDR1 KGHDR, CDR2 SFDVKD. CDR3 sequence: CATSVRGVNQPQHF. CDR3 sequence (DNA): TGTGCCACCAGTGTTCGGGGAGTTAATCAGCCCCAGCATTTT.

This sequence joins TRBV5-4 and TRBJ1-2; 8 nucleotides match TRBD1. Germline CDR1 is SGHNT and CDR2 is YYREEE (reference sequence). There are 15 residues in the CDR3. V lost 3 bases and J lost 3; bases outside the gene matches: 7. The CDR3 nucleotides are TGTGCCAGCAGCTCACAGGGGGTGGGGGACTATGGCTACACCTTC. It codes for CASSSQGVGDYGYTF.

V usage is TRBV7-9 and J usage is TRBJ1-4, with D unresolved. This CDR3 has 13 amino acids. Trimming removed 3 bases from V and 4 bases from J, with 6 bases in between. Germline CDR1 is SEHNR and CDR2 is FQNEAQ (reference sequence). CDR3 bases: TGTGCCAGCAGCTTCAAGAGTAATGAAAAACTGTTTTTT. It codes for CASSFKSNEKLFF. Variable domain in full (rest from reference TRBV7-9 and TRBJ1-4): DTGVSQNPRHKITKRGQNVTFRCDPISEHNRLYWYRQTLGQGPEFLTYFQNEAQLEKSRLLSDRFSAERPKGSFSTLEIQRTEQGDSAMYLCASSFKSNEKLFFGSGTQLSVL.

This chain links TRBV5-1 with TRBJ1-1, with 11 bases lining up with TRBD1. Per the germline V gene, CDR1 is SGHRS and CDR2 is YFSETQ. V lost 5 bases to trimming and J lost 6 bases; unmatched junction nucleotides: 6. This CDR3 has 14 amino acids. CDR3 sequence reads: CASSFSGQGAEAFF. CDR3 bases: TGCGCCAGCAGTTTCTCGGGACAGGGGGCTGAAGCTTTCTTT.

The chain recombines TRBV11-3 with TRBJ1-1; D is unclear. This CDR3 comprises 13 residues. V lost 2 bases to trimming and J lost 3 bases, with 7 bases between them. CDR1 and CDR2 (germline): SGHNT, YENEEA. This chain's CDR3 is CASSLFMYTEAFF. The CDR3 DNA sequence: TGTGCCAGCAGCTTATTCATGTACACTGAAGCTTTCTTT.

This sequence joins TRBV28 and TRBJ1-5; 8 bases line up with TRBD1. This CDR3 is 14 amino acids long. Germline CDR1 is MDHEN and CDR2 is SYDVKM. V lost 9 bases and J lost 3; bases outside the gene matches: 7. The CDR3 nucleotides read TGTGCCAGTCGGACAGGGATATACAATCAGCCCCAGCATTTT. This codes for CASRTGIYNQPQHF.

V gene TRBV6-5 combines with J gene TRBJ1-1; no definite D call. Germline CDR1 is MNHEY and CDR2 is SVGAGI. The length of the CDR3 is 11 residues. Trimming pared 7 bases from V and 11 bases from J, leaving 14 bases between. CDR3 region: CASTPKFGAFF. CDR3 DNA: TGTGCCAGCACTCCCAAGTTCGGTGCTTTCTTT.

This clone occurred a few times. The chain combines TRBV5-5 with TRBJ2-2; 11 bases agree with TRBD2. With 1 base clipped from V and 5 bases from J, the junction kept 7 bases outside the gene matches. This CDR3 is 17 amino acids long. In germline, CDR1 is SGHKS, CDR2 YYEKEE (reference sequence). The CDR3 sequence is CASSLSGTSGGTGELFF. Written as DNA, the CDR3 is TGTGCCAGCAGCTTGTCCGGTACTAGCGGGGGTACCGGGGAGCTGTTTTTT.

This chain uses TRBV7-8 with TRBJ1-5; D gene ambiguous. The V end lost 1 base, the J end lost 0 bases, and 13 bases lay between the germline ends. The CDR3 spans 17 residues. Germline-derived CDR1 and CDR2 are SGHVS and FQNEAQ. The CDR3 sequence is CASSLGPPTASNQPQHF. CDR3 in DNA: TGTGCCAGCAGCTTAGGGCCCCCCACAGCTAGCAATCAGCCCCAGCATTTT.

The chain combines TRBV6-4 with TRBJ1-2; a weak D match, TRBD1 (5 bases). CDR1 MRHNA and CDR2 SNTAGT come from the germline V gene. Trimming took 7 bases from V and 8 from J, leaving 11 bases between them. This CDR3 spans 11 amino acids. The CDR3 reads CASKGAIGYTF. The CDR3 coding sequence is TGTGCCAGCAAAGGGGCGATCGGCTACACCTTC.

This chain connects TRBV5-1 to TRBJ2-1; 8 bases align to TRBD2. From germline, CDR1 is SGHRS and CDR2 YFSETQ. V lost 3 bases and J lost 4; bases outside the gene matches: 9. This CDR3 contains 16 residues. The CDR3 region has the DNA TGCGCCAGCAGCTACCTTCCGGGACTAGATTACAATGAGCAGTTCTTC. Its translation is CASSYLPGLDYNEQFF.

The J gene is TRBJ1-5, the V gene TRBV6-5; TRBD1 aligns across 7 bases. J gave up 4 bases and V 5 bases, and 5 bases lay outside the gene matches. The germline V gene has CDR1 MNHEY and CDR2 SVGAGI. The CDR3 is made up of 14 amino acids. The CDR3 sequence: CASSQGTVNQPQHF. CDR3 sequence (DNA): TGTGCCAGCAGTCAGGGGACAGTTAATCAGCCCCAGCATTTT.

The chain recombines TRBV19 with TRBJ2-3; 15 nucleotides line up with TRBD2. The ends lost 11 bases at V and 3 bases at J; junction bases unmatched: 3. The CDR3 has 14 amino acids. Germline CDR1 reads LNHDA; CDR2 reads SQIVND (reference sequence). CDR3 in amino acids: CASGTSGGTDTQYF. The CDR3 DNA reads TGTGCCTCAGGGACTAGCGGGGGGACAGATACGCAGTATTTT.

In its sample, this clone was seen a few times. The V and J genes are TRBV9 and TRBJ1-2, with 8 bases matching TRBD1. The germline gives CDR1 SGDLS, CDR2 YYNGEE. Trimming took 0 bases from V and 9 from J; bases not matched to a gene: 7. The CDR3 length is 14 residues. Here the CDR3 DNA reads TGTGCCAGCAGCGTAGGTTCAGGGGGCCCAAGCTACACCTTC. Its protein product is CASSVGSGGPSYTF.

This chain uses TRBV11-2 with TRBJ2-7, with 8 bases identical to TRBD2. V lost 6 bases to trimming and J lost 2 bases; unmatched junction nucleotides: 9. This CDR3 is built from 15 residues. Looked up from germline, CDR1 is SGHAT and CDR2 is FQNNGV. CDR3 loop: CASSPLAGGTYEQYF. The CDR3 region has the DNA TGTGCCAGCAGTCCGCTGGCGGGGGGAACCTACGAGCAGTACTTC.

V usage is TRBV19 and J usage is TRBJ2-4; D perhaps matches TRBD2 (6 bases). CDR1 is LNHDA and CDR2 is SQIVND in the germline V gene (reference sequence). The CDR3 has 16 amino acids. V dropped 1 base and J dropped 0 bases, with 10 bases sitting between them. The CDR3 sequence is CASSIVEGLAKNIQYF. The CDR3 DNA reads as TGTGCCAGTAGTATAGTGGAGGGGTTAGCCAAAAACATTCAGTACTTC.

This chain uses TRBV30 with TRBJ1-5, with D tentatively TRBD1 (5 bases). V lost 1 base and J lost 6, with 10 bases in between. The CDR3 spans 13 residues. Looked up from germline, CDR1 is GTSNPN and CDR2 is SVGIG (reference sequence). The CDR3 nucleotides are TGTGCCTGGAGTGCGGGGGTGGGTCAGCCCCAGCATTTT. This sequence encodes CAWSAGVGQPQHF.

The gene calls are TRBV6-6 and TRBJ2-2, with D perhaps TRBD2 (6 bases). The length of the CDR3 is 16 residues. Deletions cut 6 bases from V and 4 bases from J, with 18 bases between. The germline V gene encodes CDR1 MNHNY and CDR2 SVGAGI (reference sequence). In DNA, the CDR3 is TGTGCCAGCAGACAAGGGGCGACCGGGGGCACCGGGGAGCTGTTTTTT. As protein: CASRQGATGGTGELFF.

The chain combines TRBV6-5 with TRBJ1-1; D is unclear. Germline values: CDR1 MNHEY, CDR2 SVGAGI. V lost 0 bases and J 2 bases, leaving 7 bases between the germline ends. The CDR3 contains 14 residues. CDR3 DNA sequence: TGTGCCAGCAGTTACTCCCCCGTCAACACTGAAGCTTTCTTT. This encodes CASSYSPVNTEAFF.

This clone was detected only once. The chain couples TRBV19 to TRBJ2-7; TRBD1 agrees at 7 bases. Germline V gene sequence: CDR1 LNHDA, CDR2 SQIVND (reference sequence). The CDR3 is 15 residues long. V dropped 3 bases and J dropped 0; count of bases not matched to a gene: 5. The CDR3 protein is CASSILTGSSYEQYF. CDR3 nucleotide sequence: TGTGCCAGTAGTATTTTGACAGGGAGCTCCTACGAGCAGTACTTC.

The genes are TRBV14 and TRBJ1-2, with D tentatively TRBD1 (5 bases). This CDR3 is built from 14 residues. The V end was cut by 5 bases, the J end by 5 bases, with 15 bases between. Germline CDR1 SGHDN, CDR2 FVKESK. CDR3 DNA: TGTGCCAGCAGCACGCGTCCGGGGGATTATGGCTACACCTTC. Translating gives CASSTRPGDYGYTF.

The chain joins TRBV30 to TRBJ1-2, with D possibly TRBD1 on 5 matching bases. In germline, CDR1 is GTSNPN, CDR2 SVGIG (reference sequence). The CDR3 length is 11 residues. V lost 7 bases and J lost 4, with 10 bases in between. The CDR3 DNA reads TGTGCCTCGACAGCTTCCTATGGCTACACCTTC. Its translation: CASTASYGYTF. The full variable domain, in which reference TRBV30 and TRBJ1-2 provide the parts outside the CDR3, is SQTIHQWPATLVQPVGSPLSLECTVEGTSNPNLYWYRQAAGRGLQLLFYSVGIGQISSEVPQNLSASRPQDRQFILSSKKLLLSDSGFYLCASTASYGYTFGSGTRLTVV.

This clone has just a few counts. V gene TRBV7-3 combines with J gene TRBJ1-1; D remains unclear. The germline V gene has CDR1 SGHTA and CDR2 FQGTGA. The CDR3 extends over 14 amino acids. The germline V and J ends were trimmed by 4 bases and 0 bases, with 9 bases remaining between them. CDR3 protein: CASSWRRMNTEAFF. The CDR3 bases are TGTGCCAGCAGCTGGAGGCGGATGAACACTGAAGCTTTCTTT.

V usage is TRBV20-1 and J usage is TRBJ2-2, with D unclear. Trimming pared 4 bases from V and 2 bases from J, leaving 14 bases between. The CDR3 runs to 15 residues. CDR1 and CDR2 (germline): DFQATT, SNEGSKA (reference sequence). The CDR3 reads CSAIDQVINTGELFF. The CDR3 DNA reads TGCAGTGCTATTGACCAGGTTATAAACACCGGGGAGCTGTTTTTT.

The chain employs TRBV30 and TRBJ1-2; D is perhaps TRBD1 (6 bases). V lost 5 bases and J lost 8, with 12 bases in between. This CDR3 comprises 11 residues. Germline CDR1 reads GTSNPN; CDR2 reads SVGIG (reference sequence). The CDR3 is CAWGQSLGYTF. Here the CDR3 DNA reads TGTGCCTGGGGACAGTCTCTGGGCTACACCTTC.

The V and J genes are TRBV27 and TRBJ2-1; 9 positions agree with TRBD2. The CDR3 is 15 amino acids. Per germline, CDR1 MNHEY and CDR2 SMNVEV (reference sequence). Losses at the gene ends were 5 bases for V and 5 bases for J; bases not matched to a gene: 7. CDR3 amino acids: CASSPQTSGHNEQFF. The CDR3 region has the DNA TGTGCCAGCAGTCCACAGACTAGCGGACACAATGAGCAGTTCTTC.

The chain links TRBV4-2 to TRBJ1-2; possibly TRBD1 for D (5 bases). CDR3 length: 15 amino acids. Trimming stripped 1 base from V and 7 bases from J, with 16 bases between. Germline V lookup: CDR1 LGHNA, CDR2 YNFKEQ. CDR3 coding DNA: TGTGCCAGCAGCCAAGTAAAGGGGCCCGGGGGTGGCTACACCTTC. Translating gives CASSQVKGPGGGYTF.

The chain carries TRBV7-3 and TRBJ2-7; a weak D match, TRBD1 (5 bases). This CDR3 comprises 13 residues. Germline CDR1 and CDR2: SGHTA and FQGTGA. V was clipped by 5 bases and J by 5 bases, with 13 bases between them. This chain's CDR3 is CASSTYQGNEQYF. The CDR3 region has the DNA TGTGCCAGCAGCACCTACCAGGGAAACGAGCAGTACTTC. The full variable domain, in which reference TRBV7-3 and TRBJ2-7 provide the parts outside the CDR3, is GAGVSQTPSNKVTEKGKYVELRCDPISGHTALYWYRQSLGQGPEFLIYFQGTGAADDSGLPNDRFFAVRPEGSVSTLKIQRTERGDSAVYLCASSTYQGNEQYFGPGTRLTVT.